Shown below are 27 T cell receptor beta chains from a single sample sequenced in a study of T cells in Graves' hyperthyroidism and ophthalmopathy. Amplification of TCR beta CDR3 regions used RNA as the template. RT-PCR in the first round (using the HTBI primer set) targeted the TCR CDR3. One entry per CDR3 protein, called by TCRdb with MiXCR from the multiplex PCR reads. The data contain about 320,000 distinct CDR3 sequences, 15% to 20% of them singletons. Sequenced input: blood. The receptors shown here come from a man aged 25 to 40 with Graves' hyperthyroidism.

The chain has TRBV30 and TRBJ2-7; 11 positions match TRBD1. Germline values: CDR1 GTSNPN, CDR2 SVGIG (reference sequence). CDR3 length: 12 residues. The J segment lost 4 bases and the V segment lost 7 bases, leaving 3 bases of the junction unmatched. For the CDR3, the DNA is TGTGCCTTGGACAGGGGGCATTACGAGCAGTACTTC. It yields the protein CALDRGHYEQYF.

The chain employs TRBV20-1 and TRBJ2-1, with TRBD2 identical over 7 bases. The V gene's germline CDR1 is DFQATT and CDR2 SNEGSKA (reference sequence). The J segment lost 4 bases and the V segment lost 7 bases, leaving 13 bases of the junction unmatched. The CDR3 is 15 amino acids. CDR3 DNA: TGCAGTGTCTTTAGCGGGCCCGGGGGGTACAATGAGCAGTTCTTC. Amino acid sequence: CSVFSGPGGYNEQFF.

This clonotype was picked up a small number of times. The chain recombines TRBV18 with TRBJ2-5; 9 bases align to TRBD2. J was trimmed by 1 base and V by 3 bases; bases with no gene match: 6. The CDR3 spans 16 residues. The germline CDR1 and CDR2 sequences are KGHSH and LQKENI. The CDR3 bases are TGTGCCAGCTCACCTAGCGGGAGACGAATCCAAGAGACCCAGTACTTC. Translating gives CASSPSGRRIQETQYF. The whole variable domain, remainder taken from reference TRBV18 and TRBJ2-5, is NAGVMQNPRHLVRRRGQEARLRCSPMKGHSHVYWYRQLPEEGLKFMVYLQKENIIDESGMPKERFSAEFPKEGPSILRIQQVVRGDSAAYFCASSPSGRRIQETQYFGPGTRLLVL.

This clonotype was detected ten times or more. This chain uses TRBV12-5 with TRBJ1-1, with a weak D call TRBD1 (5 bases). Trimming shortened V by 8 bases and J by 3 bases, and 16 bases separated the two germline ends. CDR3 length: 14 residues. CDR1 LGHNT and CDR2 FRNRAP come from the germline V gene. As DNA, the CDR3 is TGTGCTAGTTCTTACTACGGGGGAGACACTGAAGCTTTCTTT. This encodes CASSYYGGDTEAFF.

There are a few counts of this clonotype. This chain joins TRBV24-1 and TRBJ2-2, with D perhaps TRBD1 or TRBD2 (6 bases each). CDR1 and CDR2 (germline): KGHDR, SFDVKD. V lost 12 bases and J 0 bases, leaving 19 bases between the germline ends. This CDR3 has 16 amino acids. The CDR3 loop reads CASQGWDSANTGELFF. The CDR3 nucleotides read TGTGCCTCTCAGGGGTGGGACTCAGCGAACACCGGGGAGCTGTTTTTT.

Many counts were recorded for this clonotype. The chain carries TRBV7-2 and TRBJ1-1; D is uncertain. The CDR3 length is 13 residues. V lost 5 bases to trimming and J lost 0 bases, with 7 bases between them. Germline assignment: CDR1 SGHTA and CDR2 FQGNSA. CDR3 sequence (DNA): TGTGCCAGCAGCATAAGGGTGAACACTGAAGCTTTCTTT. Encoded protein: CASSIRVNTEAFF.

V usage is TRBV9 and J usage is TRBJ2-7, with 10 nucleotides matching TRBD1. This CDR3 region has 14 residues. V dropped 3 bases and J dropped 2; count of bases not matched to a gene: 2. Germline V gives CDR1 SGDLS, CDR2 YYNGEE. CDR3 protein: CASSAGQGTYEQYF. The CDR3 DNA reads as TGTGCCAGCAGCGCGGGACAGGGGACCTACGAGCAGTACTTC. The complete variable domain, with remaining parts taken from reference TRBV9 and TRBJ2-7, reads DSGVTQTPKHLITATGQRVTLRCSPRSGDLSVYWYQQSLDQGLQFLIQYYNGEERAKGNILERFSAQQFPDLHSELNLSSLELGDSALYFCASSAGQGTYEQYFGPGTRLTVT.

V gene TRBV29-1 combines with J gene TRBJ2-4; 7 bases line up with TRBD1. J was trimmed by 1 base and V by 6 bases; bases with no gene match: 15. The V gene's germline CDR1 is SQVTM and CDR2 ANQGSEA. The CDR3 is 17 residues long. The DNA of the CDR3 is TGCAGCGTCCGGACAGGATCTGGGTCGGTGGCCAAAAACATTCAGTACTTC. It translates to CSVRTGSGSVAKNIQYF.

This clonotype was detected ten times or more. The chain carries TRBV20-1 and TRBJ2-5; D not resolved. The CDR3 is 12 residues long. Deletions cut 6 bases from V and 1 base from J, with 9 bases between. From germline, CDR1 is DFQATT and CDR2 SNEGSKA (reference sequence). The CDR3 region has the DNA TGCAGTGCCGAGAAGGGCCAAGAGACCCAGTACTTC. It specifies CSAEKGQETQYF.

This clonotype was observed at least ten times. V and J are TRBV11-3 and TRBJ2-3; 13 bases line up with TRBD2. CDR3 length: 16 amino acids. The ends lost 5 bases at V and 2 bases at J; junction bases unmatched: 4. Germline-derived CDR1 and CDR2 are SGHNT and YENEEA. CDR3 bases: TGTGCCAGCAGCCCCGGGACTAGCGGGGTCACAGATACGCAGTATTTT. Its protein is CASSPGTSGVTDTQYF.

Here the CDR3 DNA reads TGTGCCACCAGGGATAACACTGAAGCTTTCTTT. This gives the protein CATRDNTEAFF. The chain recombines TRBV24-1 with TRBJ1-1; D remains unclear. Germline assignment: CDR1 KGHDR and CDR2 SFDVKD. V was pared by 7 bases and J by 2 bases, with 4 bases between. The CDR3 length is 11 residues.

This clonotype came up many times. V and J are TRBV28 and TRBJ2-3, with 12 bases lining up with TRBD2. The CDR3 has 19 amino acids. Unmatched junction bases numbered 15, after V lost 8 bases and J lost 0 bases. The V gene's germline CDR1 is MDHEN and CDR2 SYDVKM. CDR3 sequence: CASETPRPSGRVSTDTQYF. The CDR3 nucleotides are TGTGCCAGCGAAACCCCCCGCCCTAGCGGGAGGGTAAGCACAGATACGCAGTATTTT.

In its sample, this clonotype was seen many times. The chain recombines TRBV3-1 with TRBJ1-1; a possible D gene is TRBD1 (5 bases). Looked up from germline, CDR1 is LGHDT and CDR2 is YNNKEL (reference sequence). The CDR3 runs to 12 residues. Trimming stripped 6 bases from V and 5 bases from J, with 10 bases between. CDR3 amino acids: CASRDGGTEAFF. CDR3 bases: TGTGCCAGCAGGGATGGGGGTACTGAAGCTTTCTTT.

This clonotype has a count of ten or more. The junction differs from germline at one of its ends, possibly a read error. The V and J genes are TRBV7-9 and TRBJ2-5; D is perhaps TRBD1 or TRBD2 (5 bases each). This CDR3 spans 11 amino acids. In germline, CDR1 is SEHNR, CDR2 FQNEAQ (reference sequence). The CDR3 loop is CASSRGGPGNF. CDR3 DNA sequence: TGTGCCAGCAGCCGGGGCGGTCCAGGGAACTTC.

Here the CDR3 reads CASSLSGRSGDEQFF. CDR3 nucleotides: TGTGCCAGCAGCTTGAGCGGGAGGTCGGGCGATGAGCAGTTCTTC. The genes are TRBV7-2 and TRBJ2-1, with TRBD2 matching over 9 bases. This CDR3 is built from 15 residues. The junction had 8 bases not matched to a gene; V was cut back by 3 bases and J by 8 bases. Germline V CDR1 and CDR2: SGHTA, FQGNSA.

The rearrangement uses TRBV28 and TRBJ2-3, with TRBD2 matching over 9 bases. J lost 10 bases, V lost 4 bases, and 15 bases had no gene match. The CDR3 consists of 16 residues. Germline CDR1 and CDR2: MDHEN and SYDVKM. CDR3 region: CASSSVGTSSRGSQYF. The CDR3 nucleotides read TGTGCCAGCAGTTCCGTTGGGACTAGCTCCCGGGGATCGCAGTATTTT. Full variable domain (missing parts from reference TRBV28 and TRBJ2-3): DVKVTQSSRYLVKRTGEKVFLECVQDMDHENMFWYRQDPGLGLRLIYFSYDVKMKEKGDIPEGYSVSREKKERFSLILESASTNQTSMYLCASSSVGTSSRGSQYFGPGTRLTVL.

This clonotype appeared many times. V usage is TRBV20-1 and J usage is TRBJ2-5; D is unclear. The CDR3 runs 20 residues. Germline CDR1 and CDR2: DFQATT and SNEGSKA (reference sequence). The ends were cut back, 3 bases at V and 5 bases at J, with 34 bases in the middle. DNA of the CDR3: TGCAGTGCTAGCATCCCCCACGGATTGGGGTCTCGGCCGTATATGGAGACCCAGTACTTC. Translating it yields CSASIPHGLGSRPYMETQYF.

This clonotype was picked up a small number of times. V usage is TRBV7-8 and J usage is TRBJ2-7, with TRBD2 matching over 8 bases. This CDR3 is built from 18 residues. Germline lookup yields CDR1 SGHVS and CDR2 FQNEAQ. J was trimmed by 6 bases and V by 4 bases; bases with no gene match: 20. The chain's CDR3 is CASSYLRISYREGGEQYF. CDR3 nucleotides: TGTGCCAGCAGCTATCTCCGGATCTCGTACCGGGAGGGAGGCGAGCAGTACTTC.

This clonotype was recorded a few times. V is TRBV24-1 and J is TRBJ1-1, with D unresolved. This CDR3 region has 11 residues. V was shortened by 3 bases and J by 8 bases, with 6 bases between the two germline ends. Germline CDR1 reads KGHDR; CDR2 reads SFDVKD. This CDR3 is CATSDRGEAFF. The CDR3 coding sequence is TGTGCCACCAGTGATCGCGGGGAAGCTTTCTTT.

In the case of this clonotype: This sequence may be a read error, since a much larger clone differs from it by one base. The chain links TRBV5-1 to TRBJ2-3, with D perhaps TRBD2 (5 bases). Trimming took off 0 bases at V and 1 base at J, with 12 bases between the two ends. Per the germline V gene, CDR1 is SGHRS and CDR2 is YFSETQ. There are 16 residues in the CDR3. The CDR3 region is CASSLGHPGGTDTQYF. The DNA of the CDR3 is TGCGCCAGCAGCTTGGGACACCCCGGGGGCACAGATACGCAGTATTTT.

This clonotype showed up just a few times. This sequence joins TRBV10-3 and TRBJ2-5; 7 bases are shared with TRBD2. The CDR3 runs to 13 residues. The germline V gene has CDR1 ENHRY and CDR2 SYGVKD. V was pared by 5 bases and J by 5 bases, with 5 bases of the junction left unmatched. Here the CDR3 reads CAISNPGGETQYF. The CDR3 DNA reads as TGTGCCATCAGTAACCCGGGGGGTGAGACCCAGTACTTC.

In this sample, this clonotype turned up many times. The chain combines TRBV30 with TRBJ1-1, with D hard to call. The V end was cut by 5 bases, the J end by 4 bases, with 14 bases between. CDR1 and CDR2 from the germline V gene are GTSNPN and SVGIG (reference sequence). The CDR3 runs to 13 residues. The CDR3 DNA follows: TGTGCCTGGGATTCGGGCGGTAGCACTGAAGCTTTCTTT. Translated, it gives CAWDSGGSTEAFF.

The chain has TRBV20-1 and TRBJ2-2; 8 nucleotides match TRBD1. Germline CDR1 DFQATT, CDR2 SNEGSKA (reference sequence). The CDR3 consists of 15 residues. Trimming took 2 bases from V and 7 from J; bases not matched to a gene: 9. This chain's CDR3 is CSARPRQGSVGELFF. CDR3 DNA: TGCAGTGCTAGACCCCGACAGGGGAGCGTCGGGGAGCTGTTTTTT.

The sample holds many counts of this clonotype. The rearrangement uses TRBV12-3 or TRBV12-4 and TRBJ2-7; TRBD2 matches at 8 bases. Losses at the gene ends were 6 bases for V and 4 bases for J; bases not matched to a gene: 11. The CDR3 runs to 15 residues. Here the CDR3 reads CASRPGLAVMYEQYF. Here the CDR3 DNA reads TGTGCCAGCAGGCCTGGACTAGCAGTCATGTACGAGCAGTACTTC.

This clonotype was seen ten or more times. The chain joins TRBV28 to TRBJ2-7; perhaps TRBD1 as D (6 bases). The CDR3 is made up of 12 amino acids. V was pared by 6 bases and J by 6 bases, with 12 bases between. Germline loops: CDR1 MDHEN, CDR2 SYDVKM. This CDR3 is CASSITGFEQYF. The CDR3 DNA follows: TGTGCCAGCAGCATAACAGGGTTCGAGCAGTACTTC.

This clonotype has just a few counts. The chain couples TRBV12-3 or TRBV12-4 to TRBJ1-1; D call uncertain. The CDR3 sequence is 13 residues long. Trimming took off 7 bases at V and 1 base at J, with 10 bases between the two ends. In DNA form, the CDR3 reads TGTGCCAGCAACTCCCCCAGGAACACTGAAGCTTTCTTT. Its translation is CASNSPRNTEAFF.

V gene TRBV6-2 or TRBV6-3 combines with J gene TRBJ1-1; unclear D gene. CDR1 is MNHEY, CDR2 SVGEGT, per germline. The CDR3 contains 16 residues. Trimming took 6 bases from V and 1 from J, leaving 18 bases between them. As DNA, the CDR3 is TGTGCCAGCAGGCTCAATACGAAAGAAGCGAACACTGAAGCTTTCTTT. Its translation is CASRLNTKEANTEAFF.